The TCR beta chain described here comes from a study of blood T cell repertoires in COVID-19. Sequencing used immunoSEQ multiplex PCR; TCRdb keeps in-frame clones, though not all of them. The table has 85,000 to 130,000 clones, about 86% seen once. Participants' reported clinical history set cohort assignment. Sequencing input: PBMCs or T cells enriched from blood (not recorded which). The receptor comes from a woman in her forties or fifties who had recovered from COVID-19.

CDR3 DNA: TGTGCCTGGAGTGTAAGGGGGCTCGGGACTGAAGCTTTCTTT. Protein sequence: CAWSVRGLGTEAFF. This sequence joins TRBV30 and TRBJ1-1; 7 nucleotides match TRBD1. This CDR3 is 14 amino acids long. Trimming cost V 0 bases and J 5 bases; bases outside gene matches: 6. Germline CDR1 reads GTSNPN; CDR2 reads SVGIG (reference sequence).